This paragraph reports one T cell receptor beta chain. The antigen is not known. This sample stems from a study of shared clonotypes between healthy human individuals. Regarding the study as a whole: Clonotypes that were shared across a handful of donors made up approximately 5% of naive CD4 clonotypes.

Clones were read by immunoSEQ multiplex PCR, and TCRdb kept only the in-frame ones, dropping some. This table has about 700,000 clones, approximately 79% appearing once. The CDR3 has 11 residues. V dropped 4 bases and J dropped 9 bases, with 7 bases sitting between them. CDR1 MNHNS and CDR2 SASEGT come from the germline V gene. The receptor was derived from a woman in her 30s in good health. The J gene is TRBJ1-5, the V gene TRBV6-1; D is unresolved. Source material: memory CD4+ T cells sorted from blood. Subset: CD45RA-negative fraction. DNA of the CDR3: TGTGCCAGCAGTGCAAACGGGCCCCAGCATTTT. Its translation: CASSANGPQHF.